This passage covers 13 T cell receptor beta chains from one sample sequenced in a study of T cells after yellow fever vaccination (dated by TCRdb to between 2018 and 2021). Libraries were constructed by 5' RACE. The run used an Illumina HiSeq 2500. The public sequencing data were trimmed at Q25 with fastp and processed into clonotypes with MiXCR by TCRdb, which kept only in-frame beta chains. Every distinct CDR3 protein forms one entry, paired with its most common genes and DNA. This sample is represented by 620,000 or so distinct CDR3 sequences; around a sixth of them were singletons. The ten largest clonotypes hold 17% of the sample. Interpreted using the paper, the treatment or condition label stands for: live attenuated yellow fever vaccine strain. The specimen was PBMCs, collected less than 6 days after the first yellow fever vaccination. These receptors were collected from a man between 18 and 35 years old who received the YFV17D yellow fever vaccine.

This clonotype was detected only a few times. The chain is built from TRBV27 and TRBJ2-1, with 10 bases aligning to TRBD1. Trimming cost V 4 bases and J 5 bases; bases outside gene matches: 8. Germline assignment: CDR1 MNHEY and CDR2 SMNVEV (reference sequence). This CDR3 is 16 amino acids long. The CDR3 DNA is TGTGCCAGCAGTTCGCTGGGGACAGGGGTCCACAATGAGCAGTTCTTC. It specifies CASSSLGTGVHNEQFF.

The chain employs TRBV5-1 and TRBJ2-3; 10 bases match TRBD1. V shed 3 bases, J shed 4 bases, and the junction held 2 bases outside the gene matches. Germline CDR1 and CDR2: SGHRS and YFSETQ. This CDR3 has 14 amino acids. The CDR3: CASSYGQGADTQYF. CDR3 bases: TGCGCCAGCAGCTACGGACAGGGGGCAGATACGCAGTATTTT.

This clonotype was counted a few times. The rearrangement uses TRBV5-5 and TRBJ1-6; D may be TRBD1 (5 bases). The CDR3 consists of 14 residues. Trimming shortened V by 0 bases and J by 8 bases, and 9 bases separated the two germline ends. In germline, CDR1 is SGHKS, CDR2 YYEKEE (reference sequence). The CDR3 loop is CASSLARADSPLHF. CDR3 DNA sequence: TGTGCCAGCAGCTTGGCCAGGGCGGATTCACCCCTCCACTTT.

This rearrangement joins TRBV24-1 to TRBJ2-3; 9 positions agree with TRBD1. V lost 7 bases and J lost 2; bases outside the gene matches: 3. Germline CDR1 KGHDR, CDR2 SFDVKD. The CDR3 has 14 residues. CDR3: CATRDRGNTDTQYF. The CDR3 region has the DNA TGTGCCACCAGAGACAGGGGGAACACAGATACGCAGTATTTT.

This clonotype has only a few counts. The V and J genes are TRBV7-3 and TRBJ2-1; the D is unclear. Trimming removed 3 bases from V and 5 bases from J, with 11 bases in between. This CDR3 has 14 amino acids. CDR1 is SGHTA and CDR2 is FQGTGA in the germline V gene. DNA of the CDR3: TGTGCCAGCAGCTTCGTGGGCACCGACAATGAGCAGTTCTTC. Translation: CASSFVGTDNEQFF.

This clonotype was seen a few times. The chain's CDR3 is CASSPSRDIQYF. The CDR3 DNA follows: TGTGCCAGCTCACCGAGTAGGGACATTCAGTACTTC. The rearrangement uses TRBV18 and TRBJ2-4, with D uncertain. CDR1 and CDR2 (germline): KGHSH, LQKENI. V was clipped by 3 bases and J by 8 bases, with 8 bases between them. CDR3 length: 12 residues.

The V call is TRBV5-1, the J call TRBJ1-3, with 7 nucleotides matching TRBD1. Germline V gives CDR1 SGHRS, CDR2 YFSETQ. The V gene end was trimmed by 3 bases and the J gene end by 6 bases; junction bases not matched to a gene: 6. The CDR3 contains 14 residues. The CDR3 nucleotides are TGCGCCAGCAGCTCGGACAGGAATTCAAACACCATATATTTT. This codes for CASSSDRNSNTIYF.

The gene calls are TRBV5-1 and TRBJ2-1, with 9 bases identical to TRBD2. The germline CDR1 and CDR2 sequences are SGHRS and YFSETQ. CDR3 length: 17 residues. V shed 4 bases, J shed 4 bases, and the junction held 12 bases outside the gene matches. The CDR3 coding sequence is TGCGCCAGCAGCCCTACAAAGACTAGCGGAAGTTACAATGAGCAGTTCTTC. It translates to CASSPTKTSGSYNEQFF.

This chain connects TRBV7-2 to TRBJ2-7, with D perhaps TRBD2 (6 bases). The CDR3 runs to 11 residues. Trimming cost V 6 bases and J 4 bases, with 7 bases left between them. Looked up from germline, CDR1 is SGHTA and CDR2 is FQGNSA. The CDR3 region has the DNA TGTGCCAGCAGGGCGGGGTACGAGCAGTACTTC. It specifies CASRAGYEQYF.

The V call is TRBV29-1, the J call TRBJ2-1; the match to TRBD1 covers 10 bases. The CDR3 has 12 amino acids. J lost 10 bases, V lost 7 bases, and 7 bases had no gene match. From germline, CDR1 is SQVTM and CDR2 ANQGSEA. CDR3 in amino acids: CSAGQGWYEQFF. DNA for the CDR3: TGCAGCGCGGGACAGGGGTGGTACGAGCAGTTCTTC.

The table lists this clonotype with a few counts. This chain uses TRBV5-4 with TRBJ2-4; D ambiguous. V was cut by 0 bases and J by 1 base, with 8 bases left in between. The CDR3 consists of 15 residues. Germline V CDR1 and CDR2: SGHNT, YYREEE (reference sequence). The CDR3 region is CASSLAWGAKNIQYF. The CDR3, as DNA: TGTGCCAGCAGCTTGGCCTGGGGTGCCAAAAACATTCAGTACTTC.

This clonotype was detected once. The V and J genes are TRBV6-2 or TRBV6-3 and TRBJ2-7; possible D gene TRBD2, 6 bases. V lost 2 bases and J lost 6, with 14 bases in between. Per germline, CDR1 MNHEY and CDR2 SVGEGT. The CDR3 has 14 amino acids. The CDR3 nucleotides read TGTGCCAGCAGTTACGGCGGGGACGGAACCGAGCAGTACTTC. Protein product: CASSYGGDGTEQYF.

This sequence joins TRBV12-3 or TRBV12-4 and TRBJ1-2; tentatively, D is TRBD1 (5 bases). The CDR3 sequence is 16 residues long. Trimming cost V 4 bases and J 2 bases, with 17 bases left between them. This chain's CDR3 is CASSSAGHGRNYGYTF. The CDR3 nucleotides are TGTGCCAGCAGTTCCGCCGGACACGGGAGGAACTATGGCTACACCTTC.